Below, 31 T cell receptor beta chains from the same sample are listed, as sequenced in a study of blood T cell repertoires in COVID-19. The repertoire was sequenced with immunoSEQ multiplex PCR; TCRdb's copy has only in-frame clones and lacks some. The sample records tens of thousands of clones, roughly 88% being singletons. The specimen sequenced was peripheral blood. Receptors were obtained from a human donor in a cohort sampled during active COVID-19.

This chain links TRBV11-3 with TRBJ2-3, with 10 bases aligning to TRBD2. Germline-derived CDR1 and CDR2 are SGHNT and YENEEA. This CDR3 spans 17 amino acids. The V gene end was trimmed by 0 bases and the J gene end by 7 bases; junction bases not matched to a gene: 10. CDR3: CASSLDFASGSINTQYF. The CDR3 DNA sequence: TGTGCCAGCAGCTTAGACTTCGCTAGCGGGAGTATAAATACGCAGTATTTT.

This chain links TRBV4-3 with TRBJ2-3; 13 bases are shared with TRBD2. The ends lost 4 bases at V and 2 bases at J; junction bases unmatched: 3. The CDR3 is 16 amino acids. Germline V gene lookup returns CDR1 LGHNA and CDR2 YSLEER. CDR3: CASSLTSGGTTDTQYF. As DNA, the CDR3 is TGCGCCAGCAGCCTGACTAGCGGGGGGACCACAGATACGCAGTATTTT.

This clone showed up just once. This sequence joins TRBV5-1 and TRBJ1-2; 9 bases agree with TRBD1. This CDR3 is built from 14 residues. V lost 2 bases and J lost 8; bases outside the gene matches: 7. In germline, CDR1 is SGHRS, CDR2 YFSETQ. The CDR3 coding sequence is TGCGCCAGCAGCTTCGGGACAGGGCCGTCCGGCTACACCTTC. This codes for CASSFGTGPSGYTF. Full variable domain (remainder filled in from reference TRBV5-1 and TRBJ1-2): KAGVTQTPRYLIKTRGQQVTLSCSPISGHRSVSWYQQTPGQGLQFLFEYFSETQRNKGNFPGRFSGRQFSNSRSEMNVSTLELGDSALYLCASSFGTGPSGYTFGSGTRLTVV.

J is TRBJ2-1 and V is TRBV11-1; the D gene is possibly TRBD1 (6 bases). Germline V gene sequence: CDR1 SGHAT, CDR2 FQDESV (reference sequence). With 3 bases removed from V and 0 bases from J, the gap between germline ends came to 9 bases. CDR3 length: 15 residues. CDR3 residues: CASSFDRPSYNEQFF. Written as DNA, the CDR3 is TGTGCCAGCAGCTTCGACAGGCCCTCCTACAATGAGCAGTTCTTC.

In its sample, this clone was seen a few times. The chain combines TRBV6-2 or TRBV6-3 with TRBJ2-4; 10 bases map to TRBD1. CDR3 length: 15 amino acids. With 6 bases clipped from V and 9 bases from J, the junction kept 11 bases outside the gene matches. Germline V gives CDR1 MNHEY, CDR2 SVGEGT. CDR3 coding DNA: TGTGCCAGCAGCCCCGCCGGGACAGGGGCATCCATTCAGTACTTC. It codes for CASSPAGTGASIQYF.

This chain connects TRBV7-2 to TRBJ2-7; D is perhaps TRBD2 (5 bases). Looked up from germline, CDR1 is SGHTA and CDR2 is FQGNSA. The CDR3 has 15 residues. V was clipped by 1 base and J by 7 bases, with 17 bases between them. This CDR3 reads CASSLEITGFGEQYF. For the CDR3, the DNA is TGTGCCAGCAGCTTAGAGATAACGGGATTTGGGGAGCAGTACTTC.

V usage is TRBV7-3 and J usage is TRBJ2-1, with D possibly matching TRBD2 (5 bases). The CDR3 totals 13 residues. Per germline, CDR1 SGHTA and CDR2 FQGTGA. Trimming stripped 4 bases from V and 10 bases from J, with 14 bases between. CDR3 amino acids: CASSSSAGVEQFF. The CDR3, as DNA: TGTGCCAGCAGCTCCTCGGCCGGGGTCGAGCAGTTCTTC.

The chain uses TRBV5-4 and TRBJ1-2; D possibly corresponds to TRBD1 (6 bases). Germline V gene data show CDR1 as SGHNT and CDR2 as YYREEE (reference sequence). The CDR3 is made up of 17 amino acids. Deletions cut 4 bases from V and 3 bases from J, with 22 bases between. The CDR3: CASSAINIQGVDYGYTF. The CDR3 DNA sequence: TGTGCCAGCAGCGCTATCAACATACAGGGAGTCGACTATGGCTACACCTTC.

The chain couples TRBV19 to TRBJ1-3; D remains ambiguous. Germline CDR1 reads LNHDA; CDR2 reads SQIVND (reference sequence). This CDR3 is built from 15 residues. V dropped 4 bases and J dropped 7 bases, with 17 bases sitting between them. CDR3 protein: CASSRYLDRVNTIYF. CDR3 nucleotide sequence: TGTGCCAGTAGTAGGTATCTCGATCGGGTGAACACCATATATTTT. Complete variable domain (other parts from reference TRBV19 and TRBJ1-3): DGGITQSPKYLFRKEGQNVTLSCEQNLNHDAMYWYRQDPGQGLRLIYYSQIVNDFQKGDIAEGYSVSREKKESFPLTVTSAQKNPTAFYLCASSRYLDRVNTIYFGEGSWLTVV.

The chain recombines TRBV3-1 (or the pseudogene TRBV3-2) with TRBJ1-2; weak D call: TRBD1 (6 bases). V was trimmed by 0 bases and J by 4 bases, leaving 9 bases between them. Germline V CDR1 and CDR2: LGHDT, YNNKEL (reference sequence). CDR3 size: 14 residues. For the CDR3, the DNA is TGTGCCAGCAGCCAAGAAGGGGGAGCCTATGGCTACACCTTC. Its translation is CASSQEGGAYGYTF.

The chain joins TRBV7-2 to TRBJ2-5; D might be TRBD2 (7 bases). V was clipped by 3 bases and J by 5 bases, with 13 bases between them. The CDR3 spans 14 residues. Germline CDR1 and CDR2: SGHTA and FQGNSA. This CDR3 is CASSFRGGRETQYF. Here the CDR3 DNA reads TGTGCCAGCAGCTTTAGGGGGGGCAGGGAGACCCAGTACTTC.

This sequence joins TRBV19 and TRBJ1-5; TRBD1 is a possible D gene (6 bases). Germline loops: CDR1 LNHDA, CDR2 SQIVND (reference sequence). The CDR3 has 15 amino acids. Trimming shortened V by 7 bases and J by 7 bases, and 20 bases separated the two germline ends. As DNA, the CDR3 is TGTGCCAGTAATACACAGGGAAGCAGGCGACAGCCCCAGCATTTT. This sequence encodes CASNTQGSRRQPQHF.

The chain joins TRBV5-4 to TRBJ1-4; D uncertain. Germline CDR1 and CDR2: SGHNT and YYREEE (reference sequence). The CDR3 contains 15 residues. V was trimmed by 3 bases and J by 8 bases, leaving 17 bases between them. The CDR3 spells CASSSPGVAGEKLFF. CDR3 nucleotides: TGTGCCAGCAGCTCGCCCGGGGTTGCGGGGGAAAAACTGTTTTTT.

The CDR3 DNA sequence: TGTGCCAGCAGTGTTTCGAGCGGGGGGCGGGGTGTGGCAGAGCAGTTCTTC. Translated, it gives CASSVSSGGRGVAEQFF. The chain links TRBV6-4 to TRBJ2-1; 9 bases fit TRBD2. The ends lost 4 bases at V and 10 bases at J; junction bases unmatched: 17. This CDR3 region has 17 residues. The germline gives CDR1 MRHNA, CDR2 SNTAGT.

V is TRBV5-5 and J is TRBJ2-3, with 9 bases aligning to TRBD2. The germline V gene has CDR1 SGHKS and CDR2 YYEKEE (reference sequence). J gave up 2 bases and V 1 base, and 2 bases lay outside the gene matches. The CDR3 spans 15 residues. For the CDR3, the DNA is TGTGCCAGCAGCTTGCGACTAGCGGTCACAGATACGCAGTATTTT. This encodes CASSLRLAVTDTQYF.

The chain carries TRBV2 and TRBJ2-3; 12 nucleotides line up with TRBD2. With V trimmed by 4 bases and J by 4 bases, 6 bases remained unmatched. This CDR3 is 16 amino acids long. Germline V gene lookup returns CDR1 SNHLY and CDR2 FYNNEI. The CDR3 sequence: CASSALAGGPPDTQYF. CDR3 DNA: TGTGCCAGCAGTGCCCTAGCGGGAGGGCCGCCAGATACGCAGTATTTT.

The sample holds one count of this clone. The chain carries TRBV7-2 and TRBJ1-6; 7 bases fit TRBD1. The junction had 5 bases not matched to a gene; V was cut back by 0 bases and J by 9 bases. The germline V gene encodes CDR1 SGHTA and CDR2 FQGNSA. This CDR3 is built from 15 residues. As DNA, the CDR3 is TGTGCCAGCAGCTTAGCGCGACAGGGAAGTTCACCCCTCCACTTT. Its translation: CASSLARQGSSPLHF.

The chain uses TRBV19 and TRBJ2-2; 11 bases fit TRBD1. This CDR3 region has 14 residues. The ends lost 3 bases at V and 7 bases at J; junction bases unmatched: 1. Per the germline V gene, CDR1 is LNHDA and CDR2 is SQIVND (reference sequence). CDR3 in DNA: TGTGCCAGTAGTATGGGACAGGGGGTCGGGGAGCTGTTTTTT. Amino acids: CASSMGQGVGELFF.

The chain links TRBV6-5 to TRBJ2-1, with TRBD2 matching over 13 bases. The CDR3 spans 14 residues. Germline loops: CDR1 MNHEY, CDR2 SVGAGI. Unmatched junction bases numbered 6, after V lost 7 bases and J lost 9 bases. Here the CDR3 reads CASMRTSGSGEQFF. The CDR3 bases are TGTGCCAGCATGAGGACTAGCGGGAGCGGTGAGCAGTTCTTC.

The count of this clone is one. The DNA of the CDR3 is TGTGCCAGCATTCGGGGTCCCACAGATACGCAGTATTTT. Translated: CASIRGPTDTQYF. The chain joins TRBV2 to TRBJ2-3; D perhaps matches TRBD2 (5 bases). Trimming removed 7 bases at V and 2 bases at J, with 10 bases between. Per germline, CDR1 SNHLY and CDR2 FYNNEI. The CDR3 consists of 13 residues. The variable domain in full, completed from reference TRBV2 and TRBJ2-3, reads EPEVTQTPSHQVTQMGQEVILRCVPISNHLYFYWYRQILGQKVEFLVSFYNNEISEKSEIFDDQFSVERPDGSNFTLKIRSTKLEDSAMYFCASIRGPTDTQYFGPGTRLTVL.

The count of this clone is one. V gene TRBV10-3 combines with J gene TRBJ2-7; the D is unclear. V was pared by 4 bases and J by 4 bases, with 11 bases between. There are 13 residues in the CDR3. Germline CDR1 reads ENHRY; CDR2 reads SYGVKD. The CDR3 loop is CAISARNTYEQYF. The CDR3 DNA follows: TGTGCCATCAGTGCCAGGAATACTTACGAGCAGTACTTC.

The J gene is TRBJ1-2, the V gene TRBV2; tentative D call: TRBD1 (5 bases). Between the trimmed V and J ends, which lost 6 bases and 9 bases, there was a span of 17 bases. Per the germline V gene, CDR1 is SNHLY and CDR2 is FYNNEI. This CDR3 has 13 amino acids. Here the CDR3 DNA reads TGTGCCAGCAGCGCGGCAGGGACTTCGCGCTACACCTTC. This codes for CASSAAGTSRYTF.

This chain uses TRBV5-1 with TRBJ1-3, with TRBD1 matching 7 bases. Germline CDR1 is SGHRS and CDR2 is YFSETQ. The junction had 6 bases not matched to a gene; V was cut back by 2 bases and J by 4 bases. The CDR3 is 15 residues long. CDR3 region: CASSLEGAKGNTIYF. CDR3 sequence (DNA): TGCGCCAGCAGCTTAGAGGGGGCAAAAGGAAACACCATATATTTT.

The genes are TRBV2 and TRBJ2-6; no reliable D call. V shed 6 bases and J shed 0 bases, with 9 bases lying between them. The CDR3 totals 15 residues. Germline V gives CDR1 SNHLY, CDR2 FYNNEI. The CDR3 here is CASSERYSGANVLTF. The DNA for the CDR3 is TGTGCCAGCAGCGAACGGTACTCTGGGGCCAACGTCCTGACTTTC.

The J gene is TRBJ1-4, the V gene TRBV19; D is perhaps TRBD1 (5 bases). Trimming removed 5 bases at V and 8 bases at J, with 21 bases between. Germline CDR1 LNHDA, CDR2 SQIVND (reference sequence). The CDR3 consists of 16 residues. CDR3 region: CASSPPRQTFGEKLFF. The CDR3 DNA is TGTGCCAGTAGTCCCCCGAGACAGACCTTTGGGGAAAAACTGTTTTTT.

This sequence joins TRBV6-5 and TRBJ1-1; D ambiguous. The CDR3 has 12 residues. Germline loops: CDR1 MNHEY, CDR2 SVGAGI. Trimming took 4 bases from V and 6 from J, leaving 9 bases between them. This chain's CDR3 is CASSSSEAEAFF. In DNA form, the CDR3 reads TGTGCCAGCAGTTCTTCCGAGGCTGAAGCTTTCTTT.

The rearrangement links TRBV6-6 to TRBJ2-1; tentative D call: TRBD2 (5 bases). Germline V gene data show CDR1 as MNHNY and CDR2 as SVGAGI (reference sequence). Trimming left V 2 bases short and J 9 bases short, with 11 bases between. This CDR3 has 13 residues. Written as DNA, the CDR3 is TGTGCCAGCAGTTACGCTGGCGGAGGTGAGCAGTTCTTC. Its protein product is CASSYAGGGEQFF.

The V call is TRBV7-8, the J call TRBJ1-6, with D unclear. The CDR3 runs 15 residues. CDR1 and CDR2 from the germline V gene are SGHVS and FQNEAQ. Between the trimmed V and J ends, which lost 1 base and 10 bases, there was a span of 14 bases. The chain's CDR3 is CASSLVRWFQSPLHF. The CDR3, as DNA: TGTGCCAGCAGCTTAGTGAGGTGGTTTCAGTCACCCCTCCACTTT. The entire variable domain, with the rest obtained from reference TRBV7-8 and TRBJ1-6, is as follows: GAGVSQSPRYKVAKRGQDVALRCDPISGHVSLFWYQQALGQGPEFLTYFQNEAQLDKSGLPSDRFFAERPEGSVSTLKIQRTQQEDSAVYLCASSLVRWFQSPLHFGNGTRLTVT.

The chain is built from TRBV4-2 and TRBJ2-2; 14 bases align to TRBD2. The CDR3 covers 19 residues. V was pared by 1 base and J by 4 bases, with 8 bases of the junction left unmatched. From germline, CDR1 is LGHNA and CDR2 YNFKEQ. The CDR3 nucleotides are TGTGCCAGCAGCCAAGGGACTAGCGGGAGGTCCGGGGGCACCGGGGAGCTGTTTTTT. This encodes CASSQGTSGRSGGTGELFF.

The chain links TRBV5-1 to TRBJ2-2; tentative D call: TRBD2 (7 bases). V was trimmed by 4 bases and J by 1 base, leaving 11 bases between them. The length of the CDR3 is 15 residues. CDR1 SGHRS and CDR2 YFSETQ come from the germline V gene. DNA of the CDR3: TGCGCCAGCAGCCGAGGGGGGGGGAACACCGGGGAGCTGTTTTTT. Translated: CASSRGGGNTGELFF.

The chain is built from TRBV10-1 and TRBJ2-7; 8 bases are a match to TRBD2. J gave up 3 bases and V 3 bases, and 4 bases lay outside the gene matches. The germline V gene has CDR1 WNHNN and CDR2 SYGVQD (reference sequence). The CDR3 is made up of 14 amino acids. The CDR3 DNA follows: TGCGCCAGCAGTGACGGGGGGGGGATCTACGAGCAGTACTTC. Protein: CASSDGGGIYEQYF.